This TCR beta chain was sequenced in a study of shared clonotypes between healthy human individuals. Assay used: immunoSEQ multiplex PCR; TCRdb lists only in-frame clones, some missing. The table includes roughly 2.2 million clones, approximately 95% detected once. From germline, CDR1 is SGDLS and CDR2 YYNGEE. The V end was cut by 0 bases, the J end by 7 bases, with 17 bases between. The CDR3 has 15 residues. This chain connects TRBV9 to TRBJ2-7; D is unresolved. Sequencing input: naive CD4+ T cells from PBMCs. Subset: CD45RA+ positively selected. The sequence was collected from a man aged 18 to 29 in good health. Some clones in this sample may be carry-over from other donors' samples. The CDR3 nucleotides read TGTGCCAGCAGCGTAGGTTACACCGCCACGCAGGAGCAGTACTTC. Its protein is CASSVGYTATQEQYF.